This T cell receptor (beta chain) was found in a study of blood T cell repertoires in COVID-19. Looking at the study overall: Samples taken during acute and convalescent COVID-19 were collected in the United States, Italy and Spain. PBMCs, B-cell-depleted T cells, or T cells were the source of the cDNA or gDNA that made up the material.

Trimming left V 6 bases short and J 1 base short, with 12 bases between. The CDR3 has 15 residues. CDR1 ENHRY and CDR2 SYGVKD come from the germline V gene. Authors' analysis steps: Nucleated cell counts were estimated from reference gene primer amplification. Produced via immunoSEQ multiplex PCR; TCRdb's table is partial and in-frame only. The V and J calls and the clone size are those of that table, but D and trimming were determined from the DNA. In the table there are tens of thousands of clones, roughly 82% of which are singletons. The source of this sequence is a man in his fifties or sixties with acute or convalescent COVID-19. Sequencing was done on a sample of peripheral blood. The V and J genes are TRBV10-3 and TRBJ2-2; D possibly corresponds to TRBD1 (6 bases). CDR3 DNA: TGTGCCATCAGGCCACAGGGCCTGAACACCGGGGAGCTGTTTTTT. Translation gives CAIRPQGLNTGELFF.